The 27 T cell receptor beta chains below were found in one sample sequenced in a study of cytomegalovirus exposure and HLA in healthy donors. A multiplex PCR was run with 60 Vbeta primers and 13 Jbeta primers. Clones were read by immunoSEQ multiplex PCR, and TCRdb kept only the in-frame ones, dropping some. There are over 150,000 clones in the sample; 75% to 90% occur only once, and roughly 1.9% lies in the top ten. Sequencing was carried out using PBMCs. All receptors derive from a human donor in good health.

As for this clone: Other DNA variants within this sample encode the same CDR3. Here the CDR3 DNA reads TGTGCCAGCAGCCGAGGAGTCTCTGGGGCCAACGTCCTGACTTTC. Protein: CASSRGVSGANVLTF. J is TRBJ2-6 and V is TRBV11-3; D is undetermined. V lost 5 bases and J lost 0, with 8 bases in between. Germline V gives CDR1 SGHNT, CDR2 YENEEA. This CDR3 comprises 15 residues.

In its sample, this clone was seen a few times. The rearrangement uses TRBV2 and TRBJ2-3; 12 bases fit TRBD2. CDR3 size: 15 residues. The V segment lost 6 bases and the J segment 4 bases; nucleotides outside the gene matches: 5. In germline, CDR1 is SNHLY, CDR2 FYNNEI. DNA of the CDR3: TGTGCCAGCAGCCAACTAGCGGGGGGATCAGATACGCAGTATTTT. The encoded protein is CASSQLAGGSDTQYF.

The rearrangement uses TRBV2 and TRBJ1-3; TRBD1 aligns across 7 bases. In germline, CDR1 is SNHLY, CDR2 FYNNEI. V lost 2 bases, J lost 2 bases, and 3 bases stayed unmatched. This CDR3 has 15 residues. This CDR3 reads CASSELDRTGNTIYF. CDR3 nucleotide sequence: TGTGCCAGCAGTGAATTGGACAGGACTGGAAACACCATATATTTT.

V gene TRBV10-3 combines with J gene TRBJ2-7, with 7 bases matching TRBD1. Unmatched junction bases numbered 9, after V lost 4 bases and J lost 3 bases. In germline, CDR1 is ENHRY, CDR2 SYGVKD. The CDR3 has 15 residues. The CDR3 here is CAISAHRDSDYEQYF. The DNA of the CDR3 is TGTGCCATCAGTGCCCACCGGGACAGCGACTACGAGCAGTACTTC.

This clone was recorded a few times. This chain uses TRBV2 with TRBJ2-2, with D maybe TRBD2 (6 bases). From germline, CDR1 is SNHLY and CDR2 FYNNEI. The CDR3 is made up of 14 amino acids. V lost 5 bases, J lost 4 bases, and 11 bases lay in between. The CDR3 protein is CASSWGEITGELFF. The CDR3 DNA reads TGTGCCAGCAGTTGGGGGGAGATCACCGGGGAGCTGTTTTTT.

The table lists this clone with a few counts. The genes are TRBV7-9 and TRBJ2-2; D unclear. The CDR3 runs to 15 residues. V lost 1 base and J lost 6, with 12 bases in between. Germline assignment: CDR1 SEHNR and CDR2 FQNEAQ (reference sequence). In nucleotides, the CDR3 is TGTGCCAGCAGCTTAGAGTCTACCCCCCCCGGGGAGCTGTTTTTT. This translates into CASSLESTPPGELFF.

The J gene is TRBJ2-7, the V gene TRBV4-3; D uncertain. The ends were cut back, 0 bases at V and 7 bases at J, with 10 bases in the middle. The CDR3 consists of 13 residues. Germline values: CDR1 LGHNA, CDR2 YSLEER. CDR3 in amino acids: CASSQDRAGEQYF. The CDR3 DNA sequence: TGCGCCAGCAGCCAAGATCGAGCAGGTGAGCAGTACTTC.

As for this clone: The junction shows a germline mismatch at one end, possibly a read error. CDR3 loop: CASSYSAGSTFF. DNA of the CDR3: TGTGCTAGCAGTTACTCTGCAGGGTCGACTTTCTTT. This chain uses TRBV6-5 with TRBJ1-1, with D maybe TRBD1 (5 bases). Germline CDR1 reads MNHEY; CDR2 reads SVGAGI. This CDR3 has 12 amino acids.

The rearrangement uses TRBV4-2 and TRBJ1-6; D ambiguous. The CDR3 has 17 amino acids. Germline V gene lookup returns CDR1 LGHNA and CDR2 YNFKEQ. With 1 base removed from V and 0 bases from J, the gap between germline ends came to 10 bases. CDR3 residues: CASSQAPPSSYNSPLHF. The CDR3 region has the DNA TGTGCCAGCAGCCAAGCCCCCCCTAGCTCCTATAATTCACCCCTCCACTTT.

The chain uses TRBV7-8 and TRBJ2-2; D is perhaps TRBD2 (6 bases). The germline V and J ends were trimmed by 5 bases and 0 bases, with 10 bases remaining between them. This CDR3 contains 15 residues. In germline, CDR1 is SGHVS, CDR2 FQNEAQ. CDR3 in amino acids: CASSPDYANTGELFF. CDR3 DNA: TGTGCCAGCAGCCCGGACTACGCGAACACCGGGGAGCTGTTTTTT. Full variable domain (missing parts from reference TRBV7-8 and TRBJ2-2): GAGVSQSPRYKVAKRGQDVALRCDPISGHVSLFWYQQALGQGPEFLTYFQNEAQLDKSGLPSDRFFAERPEGSVSTLKIQRTQQEDSAVYLCASSPDYANTGELFFGEGSRLTVL.

This rearrangement joins TRBV28 to TRBJ1-3; D gene unclear. Trimming shortened V by 2 bases and J by 4 bases, and 12 bases separated the two germline ends. Per the germline V gene, CDR1 is MDHEN and CDR2 is SYDVKM. The CDR3 consists of 15 residues. CDR3 loop: CASSLVGFWGNTIYF. The CDR3 DNA is TGTGCCAGCAGTTTAGTCGGGTTTTGGGGAAACACCATATATTTT. Full variable domain (outside the CDR3, taken from reference TRBV28 and TRBJ1-3): DVKVTQSSRYLVKRTGEKVFLECVQDMDHENMFWYRQDPGLGLRLIYFSYDVKMKEKGDIPEGYSVSREKKERFSLILESASTNQTSMYLCASSLVGFWGNTIYFGEGSWLTVV.

The gene calls are TRBV10-3 and TRBJ2-7; 8 bases are shared with TRBD1. Trimming at V came to 6 bases and at J to 2 bases, leaving 6 bases not matched to a gene. In germline, CDR1 is ENHRY, CDR2 SYGVKD. The CDR3 loop spans 14 amino acids. CDR3 nucleotide sequence: TGTGCCATCAGCCGAGGACAGGGAGCCTACGAGCAGTACTTC. Amino acids: CAISRGQGAYEQYF.

The chain couples TRBV5-1 to TRBJ2-7; perhaps TRBD1 as D (6 bases). The CDR3 spans 14 residues. Germline V gives CDR1 SGHRS, CDR2 YFSETQ. The V and J ends lost 0 bases and 6 bases respectively, with 13 bases between them. The CDR3 DNA sequence: TGCGCCAGCAGCTTGGCTCAGGGGATAGGCGAGCAGTACTTC. Its translation is CASSLAQGIGEQYF.

The chain combines TRBV4-3 with TRBJ1-6, with D hard to call. There are 14 residues in the CDR3. V lost 3 bases, J lost 10 bases, and 13 bases lay in between. Germline loops: CDR1 LGHNA, CDR2 YSLEER. The CDR3 loop reads CASSQDGGRSPLHF. CDR3 DNA: TGCGCCAGCAGCCAGGACGGAGGGAGGTCACCCCTCCACTTT.

There are a few counts of this clone. The genes are TRBV4-3 and TRBJ1-5; D is possibly TRBD1 (6 bases). V gave up 3 bases and J gave up 1 base, with 28 bases separating them. Germline assignment: CDR1 LGHNA and CDR2 YSLEER. The CDR3 has 21 residues. The CDR3 region is CASSQKLGQYYSKTSNQPQHF. As DNA, the CDR3 is TGCGCCAGCAGCCAGAAATTAGGACAGTATTATTCAAAGACGAGCAATCAGCCCCAGCATTTT.

The chain uses TRBV4-3 and TRBJ2-7; tentatively, D is TRBD1 (6 bases). The CDR3 length is 16 residues. Germline V gene data show CDR1 as LGHNA and CDR2 as YSLEER. Between the trimmed V and J ends, which lost 0 bases and 2 bases, there was a span of 14 bases. The DNA for the CDR3 is TGCGCCAGCAGCCAAGAGGGGTCGGGACATACCTACGAGCAGTACTTC. It translates to CASSQEGSGHTYEQYF.

Notes on this clone: This sample also contains other DNA sequences that code for the same CDR3. J is TRBJ2-7 and V is TRBV5-1, with D uncertain. The CDR3 has 12 residues. Trimming took off 0 bases at V and 4 bases at J, with 5 bases between the two ends. Germline CDR1 is SGHRS and CDR2 is YFSETQ. The DNA of the CDR3 is TGCGCCAGCAGCTTGGACCGGTACGAGCAGTACTTC. As protein: CASSLDRYEQYF.

The V call is TRBV6-1, the J call TRBJ2-2; 11 nucleotides line up with TRBD2. CDR3 size: 17 residues. V dropped 4 bases and J dropped 8; count of bases not matched to a gene: 12. Per the germline V gene, CDR1 is MNHNS and CDR2 is SASEGT. For the CDR3, the DNA is TGTGCCAGCAGTGCTCTACTAGCGGGGGCCCTAACGGGGGAGCTGTTTTTT. This translates into CASSALLAGALTGELFF.

The gene calls are TRBV9 and TRBJ1-2; 7 nucleotides line up with TRBD1. The CDR3 length is 15 residues. The J segment lost 1 base and the V segment lost 3 bases, leaving 6 bases of the junction unmatched. The germline V gene has CDR1 SGDLS and CDR2 YYNGEE. This CDR3 reads CASSGEGQSNYGYTF. DNA for the CDR3: TGTGCCAGCAGCGGCGAGGGACAGAGTAACTATGGCTACACCTTC.

The chain is built from TRBV15 and TRBJ1-6; D remains unclear. V lost 2 bases to trimming and J lost 4 bases, with 6 bases between them. The germline V gene encodes CDR1 LNHNV and CDR2 YYDKDF (reference sequence). The CDR3 length is 14 residues. As DNA, the CDR3 is TGTGCCACCAGCAGACAGGTATATAATTCACCCCTCCACTTT. Protein sequence: CATSRQVYNSPLHF. Looking up the rest from reference TRBV15 and TRBJ1-6 gives the full variable domain: DAMVIQNPRYQVTQFGKPVTLSCSQTLNHNVMYWYQQKSSQAPKLLFHYYDKDFNNEADTPDNFQSRRPNTSFCFLDIRSPGLGDTAMYLCATSRQVYNSPLHFGNGTRLTVT.

V usage is TRBV4-3 and J usage is TRBJ1-5, with 8 bases aligning to TRBD1. The junction had 5 bases not matched to a gene; V was cut back by 0 bases and J by 7 bases. The CDR3 loop spans 15 amino acids. The V gene's germline CDR1 is LGHNA and CDR2 YSLEER. CDR3 loop: CASSQDGQGKQPQHF. CDR3 in DNA: TGCGCCAGCAGCCAAGATGGACAGGGTAAACAGCCCCAGCATTTT.

This chain joins TRBV6-4 and TRBJ2-3; 7 bases fit TRBD1. The CDR3 length is 13 residues. Germline V gene lookup returns CDR1 MRHNA and CDR2 SNTAGT. Germline trimming cut 8 bases from V and 3 bases from J; bases unmatched to any gene: 5. This CDR3 reads CASADRDTDTQYF. The DNA for the CDR3 is TGTGCCAGCGCCGACAGGGATACAGATACGCAGTATTTT.

The V call is TRBV10-3, the J call TRBJ1-1, with D tentatively TRBD1 (5 bases). CDR1 and CDR2 (germline): ENHRY, SYGVKD. V was shortened by 4 bases and J by 3 bases, with 9 bases between the two germline ends. The CDR3 is made up of 13 amino acids. CDR3 region: CAISGGGDTEAFF. Here the CDR3 DNA reads TGTGCCATCAGTGGGGGGGGAGACACTGAAGCTTTCTTT.

The chain couples TRBV15 to TRBJ2-5; tentatively, D is TRBD1 (6 bases). The CDR3 runs 15 residues. V shed 6 bases and J shed 5 bases, with 19 bases lying between them. Germline V gene sequence: CDR1 LNHNV, CDR2 YYDKDF (reference sequence). The CDR3 loop reads CATSRDTKLGETQYF. The CDR3 coding sequence is TGTGCCACCAGTAGGGACACCAAACTGGGGGAGACCCAGTACTTC.

This chain uses TRBV5-6 with TRBJ2-7; 7 bases agree with TRBD1. The CDR3 has 15 amino acids. Trimming cost V 5 bases and J 6 bases; bases outside gene matches: 14. The germline gives CDR1 SGHDT, CDR2 YYEEEE. The chain's CDR3 is CASRESQGYQVEQYF. The DNA for the CDR3 is TGTGCCAGCAGGGAATCACAGGGGTATCAGGTCGAGCAGTACTTC.

The chain combines TRBV7-2 with TRBJ2-5; the D gene is possibly TRBD2 (7 bases). CDR1 is SGHTA and CDR2 is FQGNSA in the germline V gene. The CDR3 extends over 15 amino acids. Trimming removed 1 base from V and 4 bases from J, with 13 bases in between. The CDR3, as DNA: TGTGCCAGCAGCTTAGACGGGGGGCCCTTAGAGACCCAGTACTTC. It translates to CASSLDGGPLETQYF. Full variable domain (remainder filled in from reference TRBV7-2 and TRBJ2-5): GAGVSQSPSNKVTEKGKDVELRCDPISGHTALYWYRQSLGQGLEFLIYFQGNSAPDKSGLPSDRFSAERTGGSVSTLTIQRTQQEDSAVYLCASSLDGGPLETQYFGPGTRLLVL.

The rearrangement joins TRBV7-9 to TRBJ2-5, with 12 bases identical to TRBD2. This CDR3 has 16 amino acids. CDR1 SEHNR and CDR2 FQNEAQ come from the germline V gene (reference sequence). With V trimmed by 4 bases and J by 6 bases, 9 bases remained unmatched. The CDR3 nucleotides are TGTGCCAGCAGCTGGATTCTAGCGGGGGGGCCGAAGACCCAGTACTTC. Encoded protein: CASSWILAGGPKTQYF.